The rows below give T cell receptor beta chains drawn from one sample of a study of T cell changes during pregnancy in multiple sclerosis. Only in-frame clones appear in the TCRdb table, and some are missing; sequencing was by immunoSEQ multiplex PCR. The profile shows tens of thousands of clones, 91% of them singletons. The specimen comprised peripheral blood, sampled after pregnancy. The receptors here all came from a female donor in good health, enrolled as a control in a pregnancy study. The CDR3 runs from the conserved cysteine through the conserved F or W. D genes are given only for firm matches. Size values are once, few and many counts, or a class for expanded clones, and some rows have none.

size	J	D	V	length	DNA	CDR3
.	TRBJ2-7	TRBD1	TRBV5-1	14	TGCGCCAGCAGCAGTGGACAGGGCGCCCACGAGCAGTACTTC	CASSSGQGAHEQYF
.	TRBJ1-4	.	TRBV28	16	TGTGCCAGCAGTTCCTACGCCGGGACTTCCAATGAAAAACTGTTTTTT	CASSSYAGTSNEKLFF
.	TRBJ1-2	.	TRBV7-7	14	TGTGCTTCACCTCCTGACAGGTTCCTATATGGCTACACCTTC	CASPPDRFLYGYTF
.	TRBJ1-1	TRBD1	TRBV11-2	14	TGTGCCAGCACCTCGGACAGGGAGACCCCTGAAGCTTTCTTT	CASTSDRETPEAFF
.	TRBJ2-7	TRBD1	TRBV6-1	16	TGTGCCAGCAGTGAAGCTTGGCCGGGACAGGGCTACGAGCAGTACTTC	CASSEAWPGQGYEQYF
.	TRBJ1-2	.	TRBV5-1	13	TGCGCCAGCAAGCTGGGAGCTAGCTATGGCTACACCTTC	CASKLGASYGYTF
.	TRBJ1-4	.	TRBV7-9	12	TGTGCCAGCAGCTTAGCGGAGGGAAAACTGTTTTTT	CASSLAEGKLFF
.	TRBJ2-3	TRBD2	TRBV5-4	16	TGTGCCAGCAGCTTGGATGGACTAGCGGGGTATAATAGGCAGTATTTT	CASSLDGLAGYNRQYF
.	TRBJ2-5	.	TRBV7-2	11	TGTGCCAGCACCCCTAAGGAGACCCAGTACTTC	CASTPKETQYF
.	TRBJ2-3	TRBD2	TRBV7-6	16	TGTGCCAGCGGACTAGCGGGAACTAAGATTCTGGATACGCAGTATTTT	CASGLAGTKILDTQYF
.	TRBJ2-7	.	TRBV7-2	11	TGTGCCAGCAGCTTAGCCCGCGAGCAGTACTTC	CASSLAREQYF
once	TRBJ1-5	TRBD1	TRBV19	16	TGTGCCAGTAGTATAGTAGACAGGGGCCGCAATCAGCCCCAGCATTTT	CASSIVDRGRNQPQHF
.	TRBJ2-7	TRBD2	TRBV19	14	TGTGCCAGTAGGACTAGCGGGGGTCGAAACGAGCAGTACTTC	CASRTSGGRNEQYF
.	TRBJ2-2	.	TRBV5-1	15	TGCGCCAGCAGCTTGGTTGCGGGGAACACCGGGGAGCTGTTTTTT	CASSLVAGNTGELFF
once	TRBJ2-5	TRBD2	TRBV9	17	TGTGCCAGCAGCGTAGGGGGGGGGTACTTGTACCAAGAGACCCAGTACTTC	CASSVGGGYLYQETQYF
.	TRBJ2-6	.	TRBV7-2	17	TGTGCCAGCAGCTTAGAGGGAGAGAGCTCTGGGGCCAACGTCCTGACTTTC	CASSLEGESSGANVLTF
.	TRBJ2-1	.	TRBV5-4	15	TGTGCCAGCAGCTTCCGTGGTCAGGGCCTCAATGAGCAGTTCTTC	CASSFRGQGLNEQFF
.	TRBJ1-4	.	TRBV11-2	13	TGTGCCAGCAGCCAGGGGTTACAGGAAAAACTGTTTTTT	CASSQGLQEKLFF
.	TRBJ1-6	.	TRBV27	13	TGTGCCAGCAGTTTTATGAGGATTTCACCCCTCCACTTT	CASSFMRISPLHF
.	TRBJ1-1	.	TRBV4-2	17	TGTGCCAGCAGCCAAGAAGGACTGAGCCCCATGAACACTGAAGCTTTCTTT	CASSQEGLSPMNTEAFF
.	TRBJ1-1	.	TRBV28	13	TGTGCCAGCAGTTTATTGGGGGCGGCTGAAGCTTTCTTT	CASSLLGAAEAFF
.	TRBJ2-6	TRBD2	TRBV5-4	13	TGTGCCGAGGGAGGGGCCGGGGCCAACGTCCTGACTTTC	CAEGGAGANVLTF
once	TRBJ2-7	.	TRBV5-5	14	TGTGCCAGCAGCCGAAGTGGACAGTCCTACGAGCAGTACTTC	CASSRSGQSYEQYF
few	TRBJ1-3	.	TRBV6-6	13	TGTGCCAGTCTTGCGGGGAGCGGAAACACCATATATTTT	CASLAGSGNTIYF
.	TRBJ1-6	.	TRBV7-3	14	TGTGCCAGCAGCCTGGGAGTTAGCGGTTCACCCCTCCACTTT	CASSLGVSGSPLHF
.	TRBJ2-5	TRBD1	TRBV6-6	16	TGTGCCAGCAGCCCTAGCCCCGGGACAGGGACGAAGACCCAGTACTTC	CASSPSPGTGTKTQYF
.	TRBJ1-2	.	TRBV5-4	13	TGTGCCAGCACCGCGGGGGGGGGAAGGGGCTACACCTTC	CASTAGGGRGYTF
.	TRBJ1-5	.	TRBV6-5	15	TGTGCCAGCAGTAGCACAGGTATCGGCAATCAGCCCCAGCATTTT	CASSSTGIGNQPQHF
.	TRBJ2-3	TRBD1	TRBV15	15	TGTGCCACCAGCCTTCGGCGGGACAGGGTAAATACGCAGTATTTT	CATSLRRDRVNTQYF
once	TRBJ1-2	TRBD1	TRBV19	17	TGTGCCAGTAGTTCCCCCGGGACAGGGGCCGCCGGATCAAGCTACACCTTC	CASSSPGTGAAGSSYTF
.	TRBJ1-5	.	TRBV5-3	14	TGTGCCAGAAGCCTACAGGGCCCCAATCAGCCCCAGCATTTT	CARSLQGPNQPQHF
.	TRBJ2-1	.	TRBV5-6	16	TGTGCCAGCAGCAAGGGACGGGGGAGATTTGGGAATGAGCAGTTCTTC	CASSKGRGRFGNEQFF
.	TRBJ2-7	TRBD2	TRBV13	14	TGTGCCAGCAGCCAGACTAGCGGGGGCGGGGAGCAGTACTTC	CASSQTSGGGEQYF
.	TRBJ2-3	.	TRBV9	15	TGTGCCAGCAGCGTAGATTCGCTAGTCACAGATACGCAGTATTTT	CASSVDSLVTDTQYF
.	TRBJ2-2	.	TRBV28	17	TGTGCCAGCAGTTTAACTGATCGGACACTGAACACCGGGGAGCTGTTTTTT	CASSLTDRTLNTGELFF
.	TRBJ2-3	TRBD2	TRBV7-2	16	TGTGCCAGCACCGAATTTACGGGGGGGGGCCTTGATACGCAGTATTTT	CASTEFTGGGLDTQYF
.	TRBJ1-4	.	TRBV7-2	14	TGTGCCAGCAGCGCAGGGTCCGAGATTGAAAAACTGTTTTTT	CASSAGSEIEKLFF
.	TRBJ1-1	.	TRBV18	16	TGTGCCAGCTCACCTCAACAGGGAGCTAAGGACGCTGAAGCTTTCTTT	CASSPQQGAKDAEAFF
.	TRBJ2-2	.	TRBV5-8	14	TGTGCCAGCAGCTTGTCTGTCTCCACCGGGGAGCTGTTTTTT	CASSLSVSTGELFF
.	TRBJ2-1	.	TRBV6-5	11	TGTGCCAGCAGGAACAACAATGAGCAGTTCTTC	CASRNNNEQFF
.	TRBJ2-5	TRBD1	TRBV7-9	15	TGTGCCAGCAGCCAAACTACAGGGGGCGGTGGGACCCAGTACTTC	CASSQTTGGGGTQYF
.	TRBJ2-7	.	TRBV7-8	15	TGTGCCAGCAGCTTAGTCGGGGTACCGGGCGACGAGCAGTACTTC	CASSLVGVPGDEQYF
once	TRBJ2-1	.	TRBV7-2	13	TGTGCCAGCAGCTTATGGGGAGGCAATGAGCAGTTCTTC	CASSLWGGNEQFF
.	TRBJ2-5	TRBD2	TRBV5-1	14	TGCGCCAGCAGCTTGGGGGGACTAGGGGAGACCCAGTACTTC	CASSLGGLGETQYF
.	TRBJ2-1	.	TRBV7-2	15	TGTGCCAGCAGTCCGGGAGTCCTCTCCTACAATGAGCAGTTCTTC	CASSPGVLSYNEQFF
.	TRBJ1-2	.	TRBV7-9	15	TGTGCCAGCAGCTTAGTCGGGGAGTCCCACTATGGCTACACCTTC	CASSLVGESHYGYTF
.	TRBJ2-7	TRBD1	TRBV7-9	12	TGTGCCAGCAGACCTACAGGGGACGAGCAGTACTTC	CASRPTGDEQYF
.	TRBJ1-2	TRBD1	TRBV23-1	14	TGCGCCAGCAGTCGGAGGGACAGGCGTTATGGCTACACCTTC	CASSRRDRRYGYTF
.	TRBJ1-1	.	TRBV18	15	TGTGCCAGCTCACCGTCCAGGGAAAGGGGCACTGAAGCTTTCTTT	CASSPSRERGTEAFF
.	TRBJ1-1	.	TRBV5-1	15	TGCGCCAGCAGCCGAGAGACAGGTTCGGACACTGAAGCTTTCTTT	CASSRETGSDTEAFF
once	TRBJ1-3	.	TRBV6-5	15	TGTGCCAGCAGCCCACAGGGCCGCTCTGGAAACACCATATATTTT	CASSPQGRSGNTIYF
.	TRBJ1-1	.	TRBV21-1	14	TGTGCCAGCAGCAAAGATGGGGGGGGGACTGAAGCTTTCTTT	CASSKDGGGTEAFF